Each of the 24 T cell receptor beta chains below was sequenced from the same sample in a study of blood T cell repertoires in COVID-19. Sequencing used immunoSEQ multiplex PCR; TCRdb keeps in-frame clones, though not all of them. This table holds 150,000 to 200,000 clones, 86% found once. The sequencing sample was made of peripheral blood. Receptor source: a man aged 65-85 years with acute or convalescent COVID-19.

V is TRBV2 and J is TRBJ2-4; D is uncertain. Germline V gene sequence: CDR1 SNHLY, CDR2 FYNNEI. The CDR3 is made up of 15 amino acids. V was clipped by 3 bases and J by 0 bases, with 9 bases between them. The CDR3 here is CASSERILAKNIQYF. The DNA for the CDR3 is TGTGCCAGCAGTGAGAGGATACTAGCCAAAAACATTCAGTACTTC. The full variable domain, completed using reference TRBV2 and TRBJ2-4, is EPEVTQTPSHQVTQMGQEVILRCVPISNHLYFYWYRQILGQKVEFLVSFYNNEISEKSEIFDDQFSVERPDGSNFTLKIRSTKLEDSAMYFCASSERILAKNIQYFGAGTRLSVL.

V and J are TRBV3-1 (or the pseudogene TRBV3-2) and TRBJ2-1; TRBD2 matches at 12 bases. With V trimmed by 4 bases and J by 4 bases, 5 bases remained unmatched. The CDR3 contains 16 residues. Germline CDR1 LGHDT, CDR2 YNNKEL (reference sequence). CDR3 loop: CASSPRLAGAYNEQFF. In DNA, the CDR3 is TGTGCCAGCAGCCCCCGACTAGCGGGAGCGTACAATGAGCAGTTCTTC.

This clone was picked up one time. This chain connects TRBV4-3 to TRBJ2-5; no reliable D call. The CDR3 runs 15 residues. The germline V and J ends were trimmed by 2 bases and 1 base, with 11 bases remaining between them. The germline V gene has CDR1 LGHNA and CDR2 YSLEER. Here the CDR3 DNA reads TGCGCCAGCAGCCAACTAGTCATGACCCAAGAGACCCAGTACTTC. This codes for CASSQLVMTQETQYF.

The rearrangement uses TRBV2 and TRBJ1-2; TRBD1 agrees at 8 bases. This CDR3 is 14 amino acids long. V lost 6 bases to trimming and J lost 4 bases; unmatched junction nucleotides: 7. CDR1 and CDR2 (germline): SNHLY, FYNNEI. In nucleotides, the CDR3 is TGTGCCAGCAGCCGTCGGACAGGGCCCTATGGCTACACCTTC. Its translation: CASSRRTGPYGYTF.

This chain uses TRBV14 with TRBJ1-6; D possibly corresponds to TRBD1 (6 bases). Germline V gene sequence: CDR1 SGHDN, CDR2 FVKESK. V dropped 5 bases and J dropped 7 bases, with 9 bases sitting between them. CDR3 length: 13 residues. The CDR3 DNA reads TGTGCCAGCAGCTTAACAGGGAATTCACCCCTCCACTTT. This sequence encodes CASSLTGNSPLHF.

In this sample, this clone turned up once. The gene calls are TRBV10-1 and TRBJ2-7, with 10 bases matching TRBD2. The germline V gene has CDR1 WNHNN and CDR2 SYGVQD (reference sequence). This CDR3 is 16 amino acids long. Trimming removed 2 bases from V and 3 bases from J; junction bases left unmatched: 7. The CDR3 loop is CASSERASGRIYEQYF. The CDR3 nucleotides are TGCGCCAGCAGTGAGCGGGCTAGCGGGAGAATCTACGAGCAGTACTTC.

About this clone itself: Germline is not matched at one junction end, which may reflect a read error. The chain links TRBV3-1 (or the pseudogene TRBV3-2) to TRBJ2-7; D gene unclear. The CDR3 contains 12 residues. CDR1 is LGHDT, CDR2 YNNKEL, per germline (reference sequence). CDR3 amino acids: CASSEYSDEQYF. CDR3 nucleotides: TGTGCCAGCAGCGAATACTCCGACGAGCAGTACTTC.

V is TRBV3-1 (or the pseudogene TRBV3-2) and J is TRBJ2-7; D ambiguous. The ends were cut back, 8 bases at V and 4 bases at J, with 15 bases in the middle. From germline, CDR1 is LGHDT and CDR2 YNNKEL (reference sequence). This CDR3 comprises 13 residues. In DNA, the CDR3 is TGTGCCAGCGGGTCCTTAACGGGTTACGAGCAGTACTTC. It specifies CASGSLTGYEQYF.

This rearrangement joins TRBV24-1 to TRBJ2-1; TRBD2 matches at 13 bases. The ends lost 3 bases at V and 13 bases at J; junction bases unmatched: 11. The CDR3 runs to 16 residues. Germline CDR1 KGHDR, CDR2 SFDVKD. The CDR3: CATSDPTGTSGDSQFF. DNA for the CDR3: TGTGCCACCAGTGATCCGACCGGGACTAGCGGGGACAGTCAGTTCTTC.

The V call is TRBV18, the J call TRBJ1-3; D not certain. Trimming cost V 0 bases and J 6 bases, with 15 bases left between them. Germline V gene data show CDR1 as KGHSH and CDR2 as LQKENI. There are 16 residues in the CDR3. CDR3 amino acids: CASSPPGSGAENTIYF. The CDR3 nucleotides read TGTGCCAGCTCACCACCCGGGTCCGGCGCTGAAAACACCATATATTTT.

This clone was seen a single time. The rearrangement uses TRBV5-1 and TRBJ2-3; a weak D match, TRBD2 (6 bases). The CDR3 sequence is 14 residues long. The ends were cut back, 0 bases at V and 4 bases at J, with 9 bases in the middle. Germline-derived CDR1 and CDR2 are SGHRS and YFSETQ. The chain's CDR3 is CASSLELAADTQYF. CDR3 sequence (DNA): TGCGCCAGCAGCTTGGAACTAGCAGCAGATACGCAGTATTTT.

The J gene is TRBJ1-3, the V gene TRBV7-9; D is perhaps TRBD1 (6 bases). CDR1 is SEHNR, CDR2 FQNEAQ, per germline (reference sequence). Trimming removed 3 bases at V and 0 bases at J, with 12 bases between. This CDR3 spans 16 amino acids. The CDR3 DNA sequence: TGTGCCAGCAGCTTTCACCAAGGGGGCTCTGGAAACACCATATATTTT. Amino acids: CASSFHQGGSGNTIYF.

This chain connects TRBV19 to TRBJ1-2; 7 positions agree with TRBD1. V was pared by 5 bases and J by 7 bases, with 4 bases of the junction left unmatched. This CDR3 region has 12 residues. Germline-derived CDR1 and CDR2 are LNHDA and SQIVND (reference sequence). The CDR3 sequence: CASSFGQAGYTF. CDR3 nucleotide sequence: TGTGCCAGTAGTTTCGGACAGGCTGGCTACACCTTC.

The chain employs TRBV7-8 and TRBJ1-2; 7 nucleotides line up with TRBD1. The germline gives CDR1 SGHVS, CDR2 FQNEAQ. V was clipped by 5 bases and J by 4 bases; unmatched bases: 7. This CDR3 comprises 14 residues. The CDR3: CASSPLGQPYGYTF. In DNA form, the CDR3 reads TGTGCCAGCAGCCCCTTGGGACAGCCCTATGGCTACACCTTC.

The genes are TRBV12-3 or TRBV12-4 and TRBJ1-2; 7 positions agree with TRBD1. The CDR3 runs 12 residues. The J segment lost 4 bases and the V segment lost 5 bases, leaving 1 base of the junction unmatched. The CDR3 is CASSRDSYGYTF. The CDR3 DNA follows: TGTGCCAGCAGTCGGGACAGCTATGGCTACACCTTC.

The gene calls are TRBV29-1 and TRBJ1-2; 9 bases agree with TRBD1. V was clipped by 5 bases and J by 3 bases; unmatched bases: 4. The CDR3 runs to 13 residues. Germline V gives CDR1 SQVTM, CDR2 ANQGSEA. The CDR3 sequence is CSVQRTGDYGYTF. CDR3 DNA: TGCAGCGTTCAGAGGACAGGGGACTATGGCTACACCTTC. The full variable domain, rest sourced from reference TRBV29-1 and TRBJ1-2, is SAVISQKPSRDICQRGTSLTIQCQVDSQVTMMFWYRQQPGQSLTLIATANQGSEATYESGFVIDKFPISRPNLTFSTLTVSNMSPEDSSIYLCSVQRTGDYGYTFGSGTRLTVV.

The chain has TRBV18 and TRBJ2-7; weak D call: TRBD1 (5 bases). CDR3 length equals 14 residues. V lost 6 bases to trimming and J lost 2 bases, with 14 bases between them. CDR1 KGHSH and CDR2 LQKENI come from the germline V gene. The CDR3 protein is CASSAPDSPYEQYF. CDR3 DNA: TGTGCCAGCTCGGCGCCCGACAGCCCCTACGAGCAGTACTTC.

The rearrangement uses TRBV27 and TRBJ1-4; 9 nucleotides agree with TRBD1. The CDR3 covers 15 residues. The germline CDR1 and CDR2 sequences are MNHEY and SMNVEV (reference sequence). J was trimmed by 8 bases and V by 6 bases; bases with no gene match: 10. CDR3 in DNA: TGTGCCAGCAGCCATCGGACAGGGGAGGAAGAAAAACTGTTTTTT. Translation gives CASSHRTGEEEKLFF.

The chain combines TRBV19 with TRBJ1-6, with 10 bases lining up with TRBD1. This CDR3 contains 18 residues. The junction had 12 bases not matched to a gene; V was cut back by 9 bases and J by 1 base. Germline V gene data show CDR1 as LNHDA and CDR2 as SQIVND (reference sequence). Here the CDR3 DNA reads TGTGCCAGCCGTGGGACAGGGGTGAGCGAGTCCTATAATTCACCCCTCCACTTT. It encodes CASRGTGVSESYNSPLHF.

This clone has only one observation. The chain uses TRBV10-3 and TRBJ2-2, with 8 bases identical to TRBD1. The V and J ends lost 8 bases and 6 bases, in that order; junction bases with no gene match: 8. Germline CDR1 is ENHRY and CDR2 is SYGVKD. The CDR3 is made up of 14 amino acids. The chain's CDR3 is CAIGETGEAGELFF. The CDR3, as DNA: TGTGCCATCGGCGAGACAGGGGAAGCCGGGGAGCTGTTTTTT.

The CDR3 spells CATDRGRETEAFF. The CDR3 DNA follows: TGTGCCACCGACAGGGGGCGCGAAACTGAAGCTTTCTTT. This rearrangement joins TRBV6-5 to TRBJ1-1; 10 bases map to TRBD1. CDR3 size: 13 residues. CDR1 and CDR2 from the germline V gene are MNHEY and SVGAGI. V lost 10 bases to trimming and J lost 5 bases; unmatched junction nucleotides: 7.

V is TRBV14 and J is TRBJ2-3, with TRBD2 matching 11 bases. The CDR3 covers 20 residues. Germline V gene lookup returns CDR1 SGHDN and CDR2 FVKESK. After removal of 1 base from V and 3 bases from J, the junction contained 15 bases not matched to a gene. The CDR3 reads CASSQGTQALWTSGTDTQYF. Here the CDR3 DNA reads TGTGCCAGCAGCCAAGGGACTCAAGCTCTTTGGACTAGCGGGACAGATACGCAGTATTTT.

The V gene is TRBV7-3, the J gene TRBJ2-3, with a tentative D call TRBD1 (5 bases). Germline assignment: CDR1 SGHTA and CDR2 FQGTGA. The germline V and J ends were trimmed by 4 bases and 4 bases, with 12 bases remaining between them. This CDR3 has 14 residues. The CDR3 region has the DNA TGTGCCAGCAGCTCACAGGTTTGGGCAGATACGCAGTATTTT. Protein: CASSSQVWADTQYF.

CDR3: CASSYERYNSPLHF. The CDR3 region has the DNA TGTGCCAGCAGTTACGAGAGGTATAATTCACCCCTCCACTTT. The rearrangement uses TRBV6-5 and TRBJ1-6, with D hard to call. V was shortened by 2 bases and J by 4 bases, with 6 bases between the two germline ends. This CDR3 has 14 amino acids. Germline lookup yields CDR1 MNHEY and CDR2 SVGAGI.